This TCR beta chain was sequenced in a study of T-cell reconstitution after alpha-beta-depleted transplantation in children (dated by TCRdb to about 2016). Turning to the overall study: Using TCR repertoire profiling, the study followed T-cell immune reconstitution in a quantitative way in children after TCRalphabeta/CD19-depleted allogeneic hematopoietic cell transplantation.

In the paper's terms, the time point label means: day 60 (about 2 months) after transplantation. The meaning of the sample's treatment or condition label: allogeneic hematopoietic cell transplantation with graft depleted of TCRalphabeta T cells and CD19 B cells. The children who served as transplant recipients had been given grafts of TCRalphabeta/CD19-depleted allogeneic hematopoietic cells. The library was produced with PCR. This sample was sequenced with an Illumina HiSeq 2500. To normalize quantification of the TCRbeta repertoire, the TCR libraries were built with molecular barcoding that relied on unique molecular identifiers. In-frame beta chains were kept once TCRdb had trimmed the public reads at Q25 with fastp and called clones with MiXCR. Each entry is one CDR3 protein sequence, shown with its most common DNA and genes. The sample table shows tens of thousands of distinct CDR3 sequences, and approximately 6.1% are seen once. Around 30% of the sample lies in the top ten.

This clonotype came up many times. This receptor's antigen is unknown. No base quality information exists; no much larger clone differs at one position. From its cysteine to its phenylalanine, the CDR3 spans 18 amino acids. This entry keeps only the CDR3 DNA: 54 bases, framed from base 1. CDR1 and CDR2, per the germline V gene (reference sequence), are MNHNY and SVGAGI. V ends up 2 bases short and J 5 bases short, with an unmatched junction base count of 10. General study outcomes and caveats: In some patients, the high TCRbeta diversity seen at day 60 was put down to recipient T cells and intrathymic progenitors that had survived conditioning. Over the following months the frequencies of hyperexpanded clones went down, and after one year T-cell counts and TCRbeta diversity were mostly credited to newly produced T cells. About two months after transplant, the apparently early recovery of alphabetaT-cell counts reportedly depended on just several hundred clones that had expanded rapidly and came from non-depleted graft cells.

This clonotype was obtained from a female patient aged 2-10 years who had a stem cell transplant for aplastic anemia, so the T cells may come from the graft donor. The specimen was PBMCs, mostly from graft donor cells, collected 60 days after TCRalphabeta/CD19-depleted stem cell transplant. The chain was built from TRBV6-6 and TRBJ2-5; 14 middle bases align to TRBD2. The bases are TGTGCCAGCAGTTACCTTTCGACTAGCGGGAGGGCCCGGGAGACCCAGTACTTC. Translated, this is CASSYLSTSGRARETQYF.